The clone carrying this TCR beta chain was counted only a few times. V trimming: 4 bases; J trimming: 6 bases; junction bases outside the gene matches: 8. CDR3 length equals 14 residues. Germline CDR1 ENHRY, CDR2 SYGVKD. The data were taken from a study of CD8+CD57+ T cells in acquired aplastic anemia. TCR beta VDJ and CDR3 profiles were obtained from a genomic DNA template. TCRdb independently ran MiXCR on the reads; one entry per CDR3 protein. The table has 180,000 or so distinct CDR3 sequences, around half seen once; the top ten hold approximately 3%. Material for sequencing was sorted CD4+, CD8+, or CD8+CD57+ T cells (not recorded which) from PBMCs. The chain couples TRBV10-3 to TRBJ2-7, with TRBD2 identical over 8 bases. This TCR was sampled from a human donor in good health. CDR3 DNA: TGTGCCATCAGTGGGTATAGCGGGGAGGGCGAGCAGTACTTC. This translates into CAISGYSGEGEQYF.